A selection of T cell receptor beta chains follows, all from one sample in a study of blood T cell repertoires in COVID-19. Profiled with immunoSEQ multiplex PCR; TCRdb holds only in-frame clones, not every one. The top ten hold around 6% of the sample, which has roughly 200,000 clones, roughly 82% seen once. The sample was PBMCs or T cells enriched from blood (not recorded which). These receptor sequences come from a man aged 40-55 years with acute COVID-19. CDR3s include the opening cysteine and the closing phenylalanine or tryptophan. D genes are given only for firm matches. Clone size is shown for a subset of rows, as once, few, many or a class of expanded clone.

size | J | V | D | DNA | CDR3
NA | TRBJ2-5 | TRBV20-1 | NA | TGCAGTGTCAAGAGACAAGAGACCCAGTACTTC | CSVKRQETQYF
NA | TRBJ1-2 | TRBV28 | NA | TGTGCCAGCGCAGACAGGCTCTATGGCTACACCTTC | CASADRLYGYTF
NA | TRBJ2-1 | TRBV7-9 | TRBD1 | TGTGCCAGCAGCACCGGACAGGGGACCTACAATGAGCAGTTCTTC | CASSTGQGTYNEQFF
NA | TRBJ2-3 | TRBV7-3 | NA | TGTGCCAGCAGCCCAGGTGTAAGCACAGATACGCAGTATTTT | CASSPGVSTDTQYF
NA | TRBJ2-7 | TRBV3-1/TRBV3-2 | TRBD1 | TGTGCCAGCAGCCATCCGGGACAGGGGATCTACGAGCAGTACTTC | CASSHPGQGIYEQYF
NA | TRBJ1-1 | TRBV5-1 | NA | TGCGCCAGCAGCGCCACAGTGAGGAACACTGAAGCTTTCTTT | CASSATVRNTEAFF
NA | TRBJ1-1 | TRBV4-1 | NA | TGCGCCAGCAGCCAAGACCCCGGGACGGGGAGGGTAGCTTTCTTT | CASSQDPGTGRVAFF
NA | TRBJ2-1 | TRBV25-1 | TRBD2 | TGTGCCAGCAGTGAATCGGCCCCGGGGACTAGCGGCTACAATGAGCAGTTCTTC | CASSESAPGTSGYNEQFF
NA | TRBJ2-1 | TRBV11-2 | NA | TGTGCCAGCAGCCGGGAGGAGAGGGGGAAAAGTGAGCAGTTCTTC | CASSREERGKSEQFF
once | TRBJ2-5 | TRBV19 | TRBD2 | TGTGCCAGTAGTCCAGCCGGGAGGATGGAGACCCAGTACTTC | CASSPAGRMETQYF
few | TRBJ1-2 | TRBV24-1 | NA | TGTGCCACCAGTGACAGACAGTACTATGGCTACACCTTC | CATSDRQYYGYTF
NA | TRBJ2-2 | TRBV25-1 | TRBD2 | TGTGCCAGCAGTGATCTAGCGGCGAACACCGGGGAGCTGTTTTTT | CASSDLAANTGELFF
NA | TRBJ1-1 | TRBV21-1 | NA | TGTGCCACCAGGGGGCGACGTCGTAGGGCTTTCTTT | CATRGRRRRAFF
few | TRBJ1-3 | TRBV29-1 | NA | TGCAGCGCCGGGGGGGTCAGGGAGAAGTCTGGAAACACCATATATTTT | CSAGGVREKSGNTIYF
NA | TRBJ1-1 | TRBV10-3 | NA | TGTGCCATCAGAGATTACGGGGGCACTGAAGCTTTCTTT | CAIRDYGGTEAFF
NA | TRBJ2-7 | TRBV5-5 | TRBD1 | TGTGCCAGCAGCCCCGGACAGGTCTCCACCGAGCAGTACTTC | CASSPGQVSTEQYF
NA | TRBJ2-3 | TRBV29-1 | NA | TGCAGCGTTGATGGCGGGCCCACAGATACGCAGTATTTT | CSVDGGPTDTQYF
NA | TRBJ2-1 | TRBV7-3 | NA | TGTGCCAGCAGCTTAACCCCCACAGACAATGAGCAGTTCTTC | CASSLTPTDNEQFF
NA | TRBJ2-3 | TRBV6-6 | TRBD2 | TGTGCCAGCAGTCCCGGCCGGACTAGCGGGAGCATGGTCACAGATACGCAGTATTTT | CASSPGRTSGSMVTDTQYF
NA | TRBJ1-3 | TRBV28 | NA | TGTGCCAGCAGTCCAGCCGACGACTCCTCTGGAAACACCATATATTTT | CASSPADDSSGNTIYF
NA | TRBJ2-1 | TRBV28 | NA | TGTGCCAGCTACTACTCCTACAATGAGCAGTTCTTC | CASYYSYNEQFF
NA | TRBJ2-6 | TRBV30 | NA | TGTGCCTGGAGTGTGGACTCCTCTAGGGCCAACGTCCTGACTTTC | CAWSVDSSRANVLTF
once | TRBJ1-2 | TRBV5-1 | TRBD1 | TGCGCCAGCAGCGAACGGACAGGGGACGGCTACACCTTC | CASSERTGDGYTF